Below are 26 T cell receptor beta chains sequenced from a single sample in a study of blood T cell repertoires in COVID-19. Profiled with immunoSEQ multiplex PCR; TCRdb holds only in-frame clones, not every one. The sample consists of roughly 320,000 clones, about 90% of them appearing once. The sequenced sample was peripheral blood. All receptors derive from a woman aged 50 to 60 with COVID-19, enrolled during active disease.

The chain links TRBV30 to TRBJ2-7; D unclear. The V and J ends lost 3 bases and 3 bases respectively, with 6 bases between them. Germline V CDR1 and CDR2: GTSNPN, SVGIG (reference sequence). This CDR3 contains 11 residues. In nucleotides, the CDR3 is TGTGCCTGGAGCTCTTACTACGAGCAGTACTTC. This encodes CAWSSYYEQYF.

The V gene is TRBV28, the J gene TRBJ2-2; perhaps TRBD1 as D (6 bases). CDR3 length: 15 residues. Germline CDR1 MDHEN, CDR2 SYDVKM. V was trimmed by 3 bases and J by 4 bases, leaving 12 bases between them. The CDR3 DNA follows: TGTGCCAGCAGTTTGGACAGAGTGGGCACCGGGGAGCTGTTTTTT. Its protein product is CASSLDRVGTGELFF.

DNA of the CDR3: TGTGCCACCAGTGGGGTGGTAGCGGGAGATTATGAGACCCAGTACTTC. Amino acid sequence: CATSGVVAGDYETQYF. This chain links TRBV24-1 with TRBJ2-5; 9 bases are a match to TRBD2. There are 16 residues in the CDR3. V trimming: 5 bases; J trimming: 5 bases; junction bases outside the gene matches: 11. The germline V gene encodes CDR1 KGHDR and CDR2 SFDVKD.

The rearrangement links TRBV27 to TRBJ1-2; the match to TRBD1 covers 8 bases. The CDR3 is 16 residues long. The V and J ends lost 4 bases and 6 bases, in that order; junction bases with no gene match: 13. Looked up from germline, CDR1 is MNHEY and CDR2 is SMNVEV (reference sequence). CDR3 region: CASSSQLDRVENGYTF. Written as DNA, the CDR3 is TGTGCCAGCAGTTCTCAATTGGACAGGGTAGAAAATGGCTACACCTTC.

This chain connects TRBV5-5 to TRBJ1-1; weak D call: TRBD1 (6 bases). CDR3 length: 15 amino acids. The V gene lost 2 bases and the J gene lost 8 bases, with 19 bases spanning the gap. Germline CDR1 SGHKS, CDR2 YYEKEE (reference sequence). The CDR3 sequence: CASSLSSGTLYEAFF. The CDR3 DNA reads as TGTGCCAGCAGCTTATCGAGCGGGACACTTTACGAAGCTTTCTTT. Full variable domain (remainder filled in from reference TRBV5-5 and TRBJ1-1): DAGVTQSPTHLIKTRGQQVTLRCSPISGHKSVSWYQQVLGQGPQFIFQYYEKEERGRGNFPDRFSARQFPNYSSELNVNALLLGDSALYLCASSLSSGTLYEAFFGQGTRLTVV.

The CDR3 region is CASGIKGRDEQYF. The CDR3 nucleotides read TGTGCCAGTGGTATAAAGGGGAGGGACGAGCAGTACTTC. This sequence joins TRBV12-3 or TRBV12-4 and TRBJ2-7; TRBD2 agrees at 7 bases. The CDR3 is made up of 13 amino acids. Trimming cost V 9 bases and J 5 bases; bases outside gene matches: 10.

This clone was recorded only once. This chain connects TRBV30 to TRBJ1-5, with D unresolved. CDR1 and CDR2 (germline): GTSNPN, SVGIG (reference sequence). The CDR3 is 16 residues long. The V end lost 2 bases, the J end lost 8 bases, and 22 bases lay between the germline ends. CDR3 protein: CAWSSAGRVSGEPQHF. The DNA for the CDR3 is TGTGCCTGGAGTTCGGCGGGAAGGGTGTCTGGGGAGCCCCAGCATTTT. Based on the CDR3 plus reference TRBV30 and TRBJ1-5, the full variable domain is SQTIHQWPATLVQPVGSPLSLECTVEGTSNPNLYWYRQAAGRGLQLLFYSVGIGQISSEVPQNLSASRPQDRQFILSSKKLLLSDSGFYLCAWSSAGRVSGEPQHFGDGTRLSIL.

The CDR3, as DNA: TGTGCCAGCAGTGGACAGGGGGCCACTGAAGCTTTCTTT. The encoded protein is CASSGQGATEAFF. The rearrangement joins TRBV12-3 or TRBV12-4 to TRBJ1-1, with 11 bases aligning to TRBD1. The CDR3 has 13 amino acids. V trimming: 5 bases; J trimming: 4 bases; junction bases outside the gene matches: 0.

This clone was observed a single time. This chain connects TRBV5-5 to TRBJ1-4, with D tentatively TRBD1 (5 bases). This CDR3 contains 14 residues. V was cut by 4 bases and J by 2 bases, with 9 bases left in between. Germline loops: CDR1 SGHKS, CDR2 YYEKEE (reference sequence). The CDR3 region has the DNA TGTGCCAGCAGCGCCCCAGGGACTAATGAAAAACTGTTTTTT. Protein product: CASSAPGTNEKLFF.

This rearrangement joins TRBV30 to TRBJ1-6; D call uncertain. Trimming removed 5 bases from V and 4 bases from J, with 15 bases in between. The CDR3 extends over 15 amino acids. Germline CDR1 is GTSNPN and CDR2 is SVGIG (reference sequence). CDR3 amino acids: CAWLKGLTYNSPLHF. CDR3 coding DNA: TGTGCCTGGTTGAAAGGACTAACTTATAATTCACCCCTCCACTTT.

This chain uses TRBV19 with TRBJ1-4; D call uncertain. V was trimmed by 3 bases and J by 2 bases, leaving 10 bases between them. Germline V gene lookup returns CDR1 LNHDA and CDR2 SQIVND (reference sequence). The CDR3 has 15 residues. CDR3 DNA sequence: TGTGCCAGTAGTATTTCGGGTGAGACTAATGAAAAACTGTTTTTT. This gives the protein CASSISGETNEKLFF.

The chain is built from TRBV3-1 (or the pseudogene TRBV3-2) and TRBJ1-2; TRBD1 agrees at 7 bases. The length of the CDR3 is 14 residues. The junction had 12 bases not matched to a gene; V was cut back by 6 bases and J by 8 bases. The germline CDR1 and CDR2 sequences are LGHDT and YNNKEL (reference sequence). CDR3 in amino acids: CASRGTASGRGYTF. The CDR3 DNA follows: TGTGCCAGCAGGGGGACAGCTAGCGGGAGGGGCTACACCTTC.

This chain uses TRBV29-1 with TRBJ2-7, with 8 bases lining up with TRBD2. The CDR3 is 14 amino acids. Looked up from germline, CDR1 is SQVTM and CDR2 is ANQGSEA. Unmatched junction bases numbered 9, after V lost 7 bases and J lost 1 base. The CDR3 sequence: CSANTGTRSYEQYF. CDR3 sequence (DNA): TGCAGCGCTAACACCGGGACTAGATCCTACGAGCAGTACTTC.

The rearrangement joins TRBV7-9 to TRBJ2-3; tentative D call: TRBD2 (6 bases). In germline, CDR1 is SEHNR, CDR2 FQNEAQ (reference sequence). V was shortened by 5 bases and J by 2 bases, with 11 bases between the two germline ends. The CDR3 covers 14 residues. The CDR3 DNA reads as TGTGCCAGCAGCCTAGGGACTTTCACAGATACGCAGTATTTT. Its protein is CASSLGTFTDTQYF.

V and J are TRBV2 and TRBJ2-1; D is unclear. The CDR3 has 14 residues. Trimming pared 3 bases from V and 4 bases from J, leaving 10 bases between. Germline V gene data show CDR1 as SNHLY and CDR2 as FYNNEI. The DNA for the CDR3 is TGTGCCAGCAGTGAGTTACCAGCGTACAATGAGCAGTTCTTC. It is translated as CASSELPAYNEQFF.

The rearrangement links TRBV14 to TRBJ2-5, with 7 bases that match TRBD2. This CDR3 comprises 15 residues. Germline V lookup: CDR1 SGHDN, CDR2 FVKESK. The V and J ends lost 1 base and 2 bases, in that order; junction bases with no gene match: 4. CDR3 protein: CASSQVGRPQETQYF. For the CDR3, the DNA is TGTGCCAGCAGCCAAGTCGGGAGGCCACAAGAGACCCAGTACTTC.

The chain carries TRBV6-2 or TRBV6-3 and TRBJ2-1; 13 nucleotides align to TRBD2. The CDR3 has 19 amino acids. Germline CDR1 is MNHEY and CDR2 is SVGEGT. V trimming: 2 bases; J trimming: 9 bases; junction bases outside the gene matches: 16. CDR3 coding DNA: TGTGCCAGCAGTTACGACGGGACTAGCGGGATCTCAGGTCGGACTGAGCAGTTCTTC. Its protein product is CASSYDGTSGISGRTEQFF.

J is TRBJ1-1 and V is TRBV7-9, with a possible D match to TRBD1 (5 bases). The CDR3 covers 14 residues. Germline V gene sequence: CDR1 SEHNR, CDR2 FQNEAQ (reference sequence). With 5 bases removed from V and 1 base from J, the gap between germline ends came to 11 bases. DNA of the CDR3: TGTGCCAGCAGCGTGGACACTGGGAACACTGAAGCTTTCTTT. Protein sequence: CASSVDTGNTEAFF.

This chain uses TRBV6-2 or TRBV6-3 with TRBJ1-2, with 7 bases lining up with TRBD1. Germline CDR1 MNHEY, CDR2 SVGEGT. J gave up 8 bases and V 5 bases, and 11 bases lay outside the gene matches. The CDR3 spans 14 residues. The CDR3 region is CASSPPDRPPGYTF. DNA for the CDR3: TGTGCCAGCAGTCCGCCGGACAGGCCGCCAGGCTACACCTTC.

The gene calls are TRBV6-4 and TRBJ2-1; a possible D gene is TRBD1 (6 bases). CDR1 is MRHNA, CDR2 SNTAGT, per germline. V lost 3 bases, J lost 1 base, and 10 bases lay in between. There are 15 residues in the CDR3. The CDR3 DNA reads as TGTGCCAGCAGTGAAGACGGGACATCCTACAATGAGCAGTTCTTC. Its translation: CASSEDGTSYNEQFF.

The rearrangement uses TRBV4-2 and TRBJ1-5; D gene uncertain. Germline CDR1 and CDR2: LGHNA and YNFKEQ. The CDR3 totals 14 residues. V was shortened by 4 bases and J by 4 bases, with 11 bases between the two germline ends. The CDR3 bases are TGTGCCAGCAGCCCCCTTCCTCGTAATCAGCCCCAGCATTTT. Its protein is CASSPLPRNQPQHF.

The CDR3 loop is CASRKDEAGGPSAGELFF. The CDR3 coding sequence is TGTGCCAGCAGAAAAGACGAAGCGGGAGGGCCGAGTGCCGGGGAGCTGTTTTTT. J is TRBJ2-2 and V is TRBV21-1; the tabulated D call, TRBD2, remains unverified against the DNA. TRBV21-1 is tagged as a pseudogene. CDR3 length: 18 residues.

The CDR3 region is CASSPRVPYEQYF. The CDR3 region has the DNA TGTGCCAGCAGCCCGAGGGTTCCCTACGAGCAGTACTTC. The gene calls are TRBV3-1 (or the pseudogene TRBV3-2) and TRBJ2-7; D might be TRBD2 (5 bases). Germline V gene data show CDR1 as LGHDT and CDR2 as YNNKEL (reference sequence). Between the trimmed V and J ends, which lost 4 bases and 2 bases, there was a span of 9 bases. This CDR3 region has 13 residues.

This clone turned up a few times. The chain carries TRBV10-3 and TRBJ1-1, with TRBD1 matching 10 bases. Trimming took 6 bases from V and 0 from J; bases not matched to a gene: 4. This CDR3 has 15 amino acids. Germline values: CDR1 ENHRY, CDR2 SYGVKD. The CDR3, as DNA: TGTGCCATCAGGGCTGGGACAGGGGTGAACACTGAAGCTTTCTTT. Protein product: CAIRAGTGVNTEAFF.

The chain is built from TRBV15 and TRBJ2-5; 11 nucleotides match TRBD2. J was trimmed by 5 bases and V by 0 bases; bases with no gene match: 5. Per germline, CDR1 LNHNV and CDR2 YYDKDF (reference sequence). CDR3 size: 16 residues. This CDR3 is CATSRDLAGGGETQYF. CDR3 bases: TGTGCCACCAGCAGAGATCTAGCGGGAGGTGGGGAGACCCAGTACTTC.

This chain uses TRBV19 with TRBJ2-2, with TRBD2 matching 7 bases. Germline lookup yields CDR1 LNHDA and CDR2 SQIVND (reference sequence). With V trimmed by 7 bases and J by 0 bases, 5 bases remained unmatched. The CDR3 loop spans 15 amino acids. CDR3 residues: CASKGRGTNTGELFF. Written as DNA, the CDR3 is TGTGCCAGTAAGGGGCGGGGGACGAACACCGGGGAGCTGTTTTTT.